These 31 T cell receptor beta chains share one sample of origin, sequenced in a study of blood T cell repertoires in COVID-19. The protocol was immunoSEQ multiplex PCR, while the TCRdb copy is restricted to in-frame clones and leaves out a portion. The sample lists over 70,000 clones; about 70% were seen once. Sequenced input: peripheral blood. The receptor set was obtained from a woman older than 75 with active or convalescent COVID-19.

Here the CDR3 reads CASSLTPTGQGSEQYF. For the CDR3, the DNA is TGTGCCAGCAGCTTGACCCCGACGGGACAGGGTTCCGAGCAGTACTTC. J is TRBJ2-7 and V is TRBV7-2, with 9 positions matching TRBD1. Germline V lookup: CDR1 SGHTA, CDR2 FQGNSA. V lost 3 bases and J lost 6; bases outside the gene matches: 12. CDR3 length equals 16 residues. The variable domain in full, completed from reference TRBV7-2 and TRBJ2-7, reads GAGVSQSPSNKVTEKGKDVELRCDPISGHTALYWYRQSLGQGLEFLIYFQGNSAPDKSGLPSDRFSAERTGGSVSTLTIQRTQQEDSAVYLCASSLTPTGQGSEQYFGPGTRLTVT.

This sequence joins TRBV4-3 and TRBJ2-7; D is uncertain. The CDR3 has 17 residues. The V gene's germline CDR1 is LGHNA and CDR2 YSLEER. Trimming took off 0 bases at V and 3 bases at J, with 18 bases between the two ends. CDR3 in amino acids: CASSQEKRHPTFYEQYF. The CDR3 nucleotides are TGCGCCAGCAGCCAAGAGAAGAGACACCCAACCTTCTACGAGCAGTACTTC.

The rearrangement uses TRBV5-4 and TRBJ2-7, with 8 bases fitting TRBD1. This CDR3 has 14 residues. V was clipped by 1 base and J by 5 bases; unmatched bases: 5. Germline V CDR1 and CDR2: SGHNT, YYREEE (reference sequence). CDR3 amino acids: CASSLRPGGHEQYF. In DNA, the CDR3 is TGTGCCAGCAGCTTGCGTCCAGGGGGCCACGAGCAGTACTTC.

The V gene is TRBV19, the J gene TRBJ1-5, with a tentative D call TRBD1 (5 bases). CDR1 is LNHDA, CDR2 SQIVND, per germline (reference sequence). The CDR3 totals 17 residues. Trimming shortened V by 0 bases and J by 3 bases, and 15 bases separated the two germline ends. CDR3 sequence reads: CASSIDINNRNNQPQHF. The CDR3 DNA sequence: TGTGCCAGTAGTATAGACATAAACAACAGGAACAATCAGCCCCAGCATTTT. Together with reference TRBV19 and TRBJ1-5, the CDR3 gives the full variable domain: DGGITQSPKYLFRKEGQNVTLSCEQNLNHDAMYWYRQDPGQGLRLIYYSQIVNDFQKGDIAEGYSVSREKKESFPLTVTSAQKNPTAFYLCASSIDINNRNNQPQHFGDGTRLSIL.

The rearrangement joins TRBV7-2 to TRBJ1-3; a possible D gene is TRBD1 (5 bases). The CDR3 loop spans 15 amino acids. V lost 3 bases and J 2 bases, leaving 11 bases between the germline ends. CDR1 and CDR2 from the germline V gene are SGHTA and FQGNSA. As DNA, the CDR3 is TGTGCCAGCAGCTTCATCGGGGGAACTGGAAACACCATATATTTT. Amino acid sequence: CASSFIGGTGNTIYF.

The chain carries TRBV13 and TRBJ2-7; maybe TRBD1 (6 bases). Trimming stripped 6 bases from V and 5 bases from J, with 17 bases between. Germline V gene data show CDR1 as PRHDT and CDR2 as FYEKMQ (reference sequence). The CDR3 sequence is 14 residues long. The CDR3 nucleotides read TGTGCCAGCAGGGATACAGGGAAGGGGGACGAGCAGTACTTC. This translates into CASRDTGKGDEQYF.

This clone is a singleton in its sample. The chain combines TRBV5-1 with TRBJ2-1; D gene uncertain. Germline CDR1 is SGHRS and CDR2 is YFSETQ. Trimming pared 4 bases from V and 7 bases from J, leaving 9 bases between. This CDR3 is built from 12 residues. The CDR3 nucleotides read TGCGCCAGCAGCAACCACCTAAATGAGCAGTTCTTC. This translates into CASSNHLNEQFF.

The V call is TRBV5-6, the J call TRBJ2-5, with a tentative D call TRBD1 (5 bases). V was pared by 4 bases and J by 2 bases, with 9 bases between. CDR1 SGHDT and CDR2 YYEEEE come from the germline V gene. This CDR3 region has 13 residues. CDR3: CASSVGPQETQYF. In DNA form, the CDR3 reads TGTGCCAGCAGCGTGGGGCCGCAAGAGACCCAGTACTTC. Supplemented by reference TRBV5-6 and TRBJ2-5, the full variable domain reads DAGVTQSPTHLIKTRGQQVTLRCSPKSGHDTVSWYQQALGQGPQFIFQYYEEEERQRGNFPDRFSGHQFPNYSSELNVNALLLGDSALYLCASSVGPQETQYFGPGTRLLVL.

This chain connects TRBV9 to TRBJ1-5; 8 nucleotides agree with TRBD1. The CDR3 consists of 15 residues. Trimming cost V 4 bases and J 1 base; bases outside gene matches: 4. Germline values: CDR1 SGDLS, CDR2 YYNGEE. DNA of the CDR3: TGTGCCAGCAGCAGACAGGGGACAAGCAATCAGCCCCAGCATTTT. This encodes CASSRQGTSNQPQHF.

The table lists this clone with a count of one. At the DNA level, this CDR3 is encoded by other sequences in the same sample as well. V is TRBV7-2 and J is TRBJ2-2; 7 bases match TRBD1. The V and J ends lost 2 bases and 8 bases, in that order; junction bases with no gene match: 14. This CDR3 has 17 amino acids. The germline V gene encodes CDR1 SGHTA and CDR2 FQGNSA. CDR3 amino acids: CASSLNRARGRTGELFF. CDR3 DNA: TGTGCCAGCAGCTTAAATAGGGCCAGGGGGAGAACTGGGGAGCTGTTTTTT. Drawing the rest from reference TRBV7-2 and TRBJ2-2, the complete variable domain is GAGVSQSPSNKVTEKGKDVELRCDPISGHTALYWYRQSLGQGLEFLIYFQGNSAPDKSGLPSDRFSAERTGGSVSTLTIQRTQQEDSAVYLCASSLNRARGRTGELFFGEGSRLTVL.

V gene TRBV6-1 combines with J gene TRBJ1-2; no firm D call. Germline loops: CDR1 MNHNS, CDR2 SASEGT. This CDR3 has 15 amino acids. Trimming stripped 3 bases from V and 8 bases from J, with 19 bases between. CDR3 nucleotide sequence: TGTGCCAGCAGTGACGCTACCGGGTCTTGGCTCGGCTACACCTTC. Protein product: CASSDATGSWLGYTF.

The V gene is TRBV5-1, the J gene TRBJ1-1; D gene ambiguous. This CDR3 is 15 amino acids long. Germline V gene lookup returns CDR1 SGHRS and CDR2 YFSETQ. V was pared by 0 bases and J by 0 bases, with 9 bases between. Here the CDR3 reads CASSLVPDMNTEAFF. CDR3 coding DNA: TGCGCCAGCAGCTTGGTCCCAGACATGAACACTGAAGCTTTCTTT.

This sequence joins TRBV19 and TRBJ1-1, with D unresolved. Per the germline V gene, CDR1 is LNHDA and CDR2 is SQIVND (reference sequence). V was trimmed by 5 bases and J by 0 bases, leaving 10 bases between them. This CDR3 comprises 14 residues. CDR3 residues: CASSERELNTEAFF. The CDR3 region has the DNA TGTGCCAGTAGTGAGAGGGAGCTGAACACTGAAGCTTTCTTT.

In DNA form, the CDR3 reads TGTGCCAGCACGGGACAGAACTATGGCTACACCTTC. Residues: CASTGQNYGYTF. V usage is TRBV12-3 or TRBV12-4 and J usage is TRBJ1-2; TRBD1 matches at 7 bases. The ends lost 7 bases at V and 2 bases at J; junction bases unmatched: 1. This CDR3 contains 12 residues.

The V call is TRBV28, the J call TRBJ1-4, with D possibly matching TRBD1 (5 bases). V was pared by 6 bases and J by 4 bases, with 18 bases between. CDR1 and CDR2 from the germline V gene are MDHEN and SYDVKM. The CDR3 has 16 residues. DNA for the CDR3: TGTGCCAGCAGCCCTCAGATAGGGGCGATTAATGAAAAACTGTTTTTT. Protein: CASSPQIGAINEKLFF.

The genes are TRBV2 and TRBJ2-5; TRBD2 matches at 8 bases. CDR1 SNHLY and CDR2 FYNNEI come from the germline V gene. This CDR3 has 15 amino acids. V gave up 2 bases and J gave up 1 base; unmatched junction bases: 3. CDR3 sequence: CASSENSGAQETQYF. The CDR3 DNA reads as TGTGCCAGCAGTGAAAATAGCGGGGCCCAAGAGACCCAGTACTTC.

Remarks on this clone: The junction shows a germline mismatch at one end, possibly a read error. This sequence joins TRBV7-2 and TRBJ2-1; 14 bases are shared with TRBD2. There are 16 residues in the CDR3. Germline CDR1 reads SGHTA; CDR2 reads FQGNSA. CDR3 amino acids: CASSPPGLAGALYTVF. The CDR3 DNA sequence: TGTGCCAGCAGCCCGCCGGGACTAGCGGGGGCCCTCTACACAGTCTTC.

This rearrangement joins TRBV28 to TRBJ1-1; tentative D call: TRBD1 (5 bases). The CDR3 consists of 13 residues. V was shortened by 7 bases and J by 2 bases, with 11 bases between the two germline ends. Germline-derived CDR1 and CDR2 are MDHEN and SYDVKM. The CDR3 DNA is TGTGCCAGCACCCCAGGGCGCAACACTGAAGCTTTCTTT. This gives the protein CASTPGRNTEAFF.

This clone was counted once. The chain is built from TRBV7-2 and TRBJ2-2; 8 nucleotides align to TRBD1. The CDR3 is 13 amino acids. The junction had 2 bases not matched to a gene; V was cut back by 5 bases and J by 6 bases. The germline CDR1 and CDR2 sequences are SGHTA and FQGNSA. CDR3 amino acids: CASSPTGAGELFF. The CDR3 nucleotides read TGTGCCAGCAGCCCGACAGGGGCCGGGGAGCTGTTTTTT.

This clone has more than one count but fewer than ten. The chain couples TRBV4-3 to TRBJ2-2; possibly TRBD1 for D (6 bases). This CDR3 comprises 18 residues. Germline V lookup: CDR1 LGHNA, CDR2 YSLEER. Trimming cost V 0 bases and J 3 bases, with 17 bases left between them. The CDR3 region has the DNA TGCGCCAGCAGCCAAGATATCCAGGGGATGTGGGACACCGGGGAGCTGTTTTTT. It is translated as CASSQDIQGMWDTGELFF.

This clone was seen only a few times. Additional DNA sequences in this sample encode the identical CDR3. V gene TRBV9 combines with J gene TRBJ1-6; possible D gene TRBD1, 6 bases. The length of the CDR3 is 14 residues. V gave up 4 bases and J gave up 7 bases, with 12 bases separating them. CDR1 is SGDLS, CDR2 YYNGEE, per germline. The CDR3 DNA reads as TGTGCCAGCAGCCCAGGGGTTGTAAATTCACCCCTCCACTTT. The encoded protein is CASSPGVVNSPLHF.

The chain is built from TRBV6-4 and TRBJ2-2; perhaps TRBD2 as D (6 bases). Germline CDR1 is MRHNA and CDR2 is SNTAGT. CDR3 size: 14 residues. V shed 4 bases and J shed 6 bases, with 12 bases lying between them. CDR3 amino acids: CASSAQGGAGELFF. The CDR3 DNA reads TGTGCCAGCAGTGCCCAGGGCGGGGCCGGGGAGCTGTTTTTT.

The chain joins TRBV5-8 to TRBJ2-7; possible D gene TRBD1, 5 bases. The CDR3 has 15 amino acids. V was shortened by 2 bases and J by 0 bases, with 12 bases between the two germline ends. Germline loops: CDR1 SGHTS, CDR2 YDEGEE. The CDR3 sequence is CASSLGAGNSYEQYF. CDR3 DNA: TGTGCCAGCAGCTTAGGGGCAGGTAACTCCTACGAGCAGTACTTC.

This chain links TRBV5-6 with TRBJ2-1, with 10 bases that match TRBD1. The CDR3 loop spans 15 amino acids. Germline lookup yields CDR1 SGHDT and CDR2 YYEEEE. V lost 4 bases and J lost 3; bases outside the gene matches: 4. The CDR3 DNA sequence: TGTGCCAGCAGCCCTGGGACAGGGGTCTACAATGAGCAGTTCTTC. The encoded protein is CASSPGTGVYNEQFF.

Concerning this clone: Other nucleotide sequences from this sample produce the same CDR3. The CDR3 DNA follows: TGTGCCAGCAGCCTGTACACCGGGGAGCTGTTTTTT. As protein: CASSLYTGELFF. The rearrangement uses TRBV12-3 or TRBV12-4 and TRBJ2-2; D unclear. The V end was cut by 6 bases, the J end by 3 bases, with 5 bases between. The CDR3 consists of 12 residues.

The chain joins TRBV6-4 to TRBJ2-4, with 7 bases that match TRBD2. Losses at the gene ends were 4 bases for V and 0 bases for J; bases not matched to a gene: 15. The CDR3 is made up of 19 amino acids. Per the germline V gene, CDR1 is MRHNA and CDR2 is SNTAGT. CDR3 bases: TGTGCCAGCAGTGGTTCGGCGGGGGAAAATAAACTAGCCAAAAACATTCAGTACTTC. This sequence encodes CASSGSAGENKLAKNIQYF.

V usage is TRBV2 and J usage is TRBJ2-3; weak D call: TRBD2 (6 bases). CDR3 length: 15 amino acids. V was clipped by 3 bases and J by 2 bases, with 12 bases between them. Germline V lookup: CDR1 SNHLY, CDR2 FYNNEI. The CDR3 DNA follows: TGTGCCAGCAGTGAGGGGCGGGGCCCCACAGATACGCAGTATTTT. As protein: CASSEGRGPTDTQYF.

The chain employs TRBV3-1 (or the pseudogene TRBV3-2) and TRBJ1-2; the match to TRBD1 covers 8 bases. V gave up 1 base and J gave up 0 bases; unmatched junction bases: 7. Germline lookup yields CDR1 LGHDT and CDR2 YNNKEL (reference sequence). The CDR3 runs to 17 residues. In DNA form, the CDR3 reads TGTGCCAGCAGCCAAGCCTATAACAGGGGGACTAACTATGGCTACACCTTC. This encodes CASSQAYNRGTNYGYTF.

V gene TRBV3-1 (or the pseudogene TRBV3-2) combines with J gene TRBJ2-3; no reliable D call. Looked up from germline, CDR1 is LGHDT and CDR2 is YNNKEL (reference sequence). Trimming stripped 4 bases from V and 4 bases from J, with 15 bases between. The CDR3 has 15 amino acids. The CDR3 coding sequence is TGTGCCAGCAGCCCGAATCCGGCGACACCAGATACGCAGTATTTT. Its protein product is CASSPNPATPDTQYF.

This clone came up a few times. The chain combines TRBV6-5 with TRBJ1-4; 8 nucleotides align to TRBD1. The germline V gene encodes CDR1 MNHEY and CDR2 SVGAGI. This CDR3 is built from 14 residues. V was clipped by 4 bases and J by 7 bases; unmatched bases: 5. The CDR3 nucleotides read TGTGCCAGCAGTTTACAGGGGGAAGGTGAAAAACTGTTTTTT. This sequence encodes CASSLQGEGEKLFF.

This clone was seen a single time. V gene TRBV5-4 combines with J gene TRBJ1-4; D is possibly TRBD1 (5 bases). Trimming cost V 0 bases and J 5 bases, with 14 bases left between them. Germline-derived CDR1 and CDR2 are SGHNT and YYREEE (reference sequence). This CDR3 spans 16 amino acids. The CDR3 region has the DNA TGTGCCAGCAGCTTGGGTACTCGGGGGGGGAATGAAAAACTGTTTTTT. Translating it yields CASSLGTRGGNEKLFF. Full variable domain (rest looked up from reference TRBV5-4 and TRBJ1-4): ETGVTQSPTHLIKTRGQQVTLRCSSQSGHNTVSWYQQALGQGPQFIFQYYREEENGRGNFPPRFSGLQFPNYSSELNVNALELDDSALYLCASSLGTRGGNEKLFFGSGTQLSVL.